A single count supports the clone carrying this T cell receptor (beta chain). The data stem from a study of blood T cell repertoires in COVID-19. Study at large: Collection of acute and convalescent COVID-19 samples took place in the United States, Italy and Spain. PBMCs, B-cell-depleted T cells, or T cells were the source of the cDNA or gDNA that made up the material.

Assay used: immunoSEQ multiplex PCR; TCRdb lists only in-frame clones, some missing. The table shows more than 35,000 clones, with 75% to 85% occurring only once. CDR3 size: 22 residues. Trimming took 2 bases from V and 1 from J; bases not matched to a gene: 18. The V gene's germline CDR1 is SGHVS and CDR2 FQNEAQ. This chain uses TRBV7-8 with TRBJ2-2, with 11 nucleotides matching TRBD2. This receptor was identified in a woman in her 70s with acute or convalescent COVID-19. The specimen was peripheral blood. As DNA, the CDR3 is TGTGCCAGCAGCTTACGGGACCCCTTAGCGGGGGGGCCGAGATTGAACACCGGGGAGCTGTTTTTT. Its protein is CASSLRDPLAGGPRLNTGELFF.